These 27 T cell receptor beta chains were all obtained from the same sample, sequenced in a study of beta chain features in type 1 diabetes (dated by TCRdb to 2016 to 2019). Library preparation used the immunoSEQ multiplex PCR assay. The High Capacity cDNA Reverse Transcription Kit was used to reverse transcribe all of the isolated RNA, meaning that expressed TCRB transcripts were what got sequenced. What TCRdb holds here is the immuneACCESS table cut down to in-frame rearrangements. Part of the clones is not present; checked against another copy, under half of the missing clones reflect an unresolved V gene, and the others are unexplained. A total of about 620,000 clones appear in this sample, 15% to 18% of them only once. Around 0.1% of the sample comes from the top ten. Sequencing input: naive CD4+ T cells from blood. What this sample's cell subset or site label stands for: true naive CD4+ T cells. These receptors were taken from a man between 18 and 29 years old in good health.

This clone was detected only a few times. CDR3 loop: CSGRGMTDTEAFF. Written as DNA, the CDR3 is TGCAGCGGACGAGGGATGACGGACACTGAAGCTTTCTTT. The chain is built from TRBV29-1 and TRBJ1-1; D unclear. This CDR3 has 13 residues. The V end lost 7 bases, the J end lost 3 bases, and 15 bases lay between the germline ends. The germline V gene encodes CDR1 SQVTM and CDR2 ANQGSEA.

The V gene is TRBV15, the J gene TRBJ1-2, with 10 bases matching TRBD1. Per germline, CDR1 LNHNV and CDR2 YYDKDF (reference sequence). The CDR3 covers 13 residues. The V segment lost 3 bases and the J segment 10 bases; nucleotides outside the gene matches: 5. The CDR3 nucleotides are TGTGCCACCAGCAGGACAGGGGGCACTTACTACACCTTC. It yields the protein CATSRTGGTYYTF.

This rearrangement joins TRBV11-2 to TRBJ1-1; D unresolved. V shed 7 bases and J shed 0 bases, with 12 bases lying between them. The CDR3 is 14 residues long. Germline loops: CDR1 SGHAT, CDR2 FQNNGV. CDR3 in DNA: TGTGCCAGCACCCTTATTTACCTGAACACTGAAGCTTTCTTT. It specifies CASTLIYLNTEAFF.

In DNA form, the CDR3 reads TGTGCCACCAGCAGAGCGGGAGAGTACAATGAGCAGTTCTTC. Its translation: CATSRAGEYNEQFF. The chain is built from TRBV15 and TRBJ2-1; a possible D gene is TRBD2 (6 bases). CDR1 and CDR2 from the germline V gene are LNHNV and YYDKDF (reference sequence). This CDR3 comprises 14 residues. V was shortened by 1 base and J by 4 bases, with 8 bases between the two germline ends.

This chain links TRBV18 with TRBJ2-1; TRBD2 agrees at 7 bases. Germline CDR1 is KGHSH and CDR2 is LQKENI. Germline trimming cut 4 bases from V and 3 bases from J; bases unmatched to any gene: 9. The CDR3 loop spans 16 amino acids. In nucleotides, the CDR3 is TGTGCCAGCTCACGTGCGGGGGTGAGGTTCTACAATGAGCAGTTCTTC. It specifies CASSRAGVRFYNEQFF.

The chain has TRBV9 and TRBJ2-5; TRBD2 agrees at 8 bases. CDR3 length: 15 amino acids. Germline V gene data show CDR1 as SGDLS and CDR2 as YYNGEE. After removal of 3 bases from V and 5 bases from J, the junction contained 9 bases not matched to a gene. The CDR3 loop reads CASSAPGLVTETQYF. In nucleotides, the CDR3 is TGTGCCAGCAGCGCACCGGGACTAGTGACGGAGACCCAGTACTTC.

This clone was counted between two and nine times. Within the sample, other DNA sequences also encode this same CDR3. The V call is TRBV6-6, the J call TRBJ1-1; D remains ambiguous. V gave up 4 bases and J gave up 3 bases, with 3 bases separating them. The CDR3 totals 11 residues. From germline, CDR1 is MNHNY and CDR2 SVGAGI (reference sequence). The CDR3, as DNA: TGTGCCAGCAGTTTTGACACTGAAGCTTTCTTT. This encodes CASSFDTEAFF.

In this sample, this clone turned up a few times. The sample has other DNA sequences that encode this CDR3 too. The rearrangement links TRBV20-1 to TRBJ1-2; 9 positions agree with TRBD1. Germline V gives CDR1 DFQATT, CDR2 SNEGSKA (reference sequence). The CDR3 sequence is 11 residues long. Trimming cost V 5 bases and J 7 bases; bases outside gene matches: 2. CDR3 in DNA: TGCAGTGCTCGGGACAGGGTTGGCTACACCTTC. It codes for CSARDRVGYTF.

The CDR3 DNA reads TGTGCCAGCAAGATGACAGGGGATCAGCCCCAGCATTTT. Amino acids: CASKMTGDQPQHF. J is TRBJ1-5 and V is TRBV6-5, with 8 bases fitting TRBD1. Losses at the gene ends were 7 bases for V and 5 bases for J; bases not matched to a gene: 4. CDR3 length: 13 residues. Germline V CDR1 and CDR2: MNHEY, SVGAGI.

The chain couples TRBV25-1 to TRBJ2-1; D not certain. This CDR3 is built from 13 residues. Germline V gives CDR1 MGHDK, CDR2 SYGVNS. With 3 bases removed from V and 4 bases from J, the gap between germline ends came to 7 bases. The DNA for the CDR3 is TGTGCCAGCAGTGAGCCCGGTTACAATGAGCAGTTCTTC. This encodes CASSEPGYNEQFF.

In this sample, this clone turned up a few times. The chain couples TRBV30 to TRBJ2-7, with D perhaps matching TRBD2 (6 bases). Trimming took 2 bases from V and 0 from J, leaving 11 bases between them. This CDR3 is built from 14 residues. Germline V gene data show CDR1 as GTSNPN and CDR2 as SVGIG (reference sequence). CDR3 nucleotides: TGTGCCTGGAGTAGGGAGGCGGGCTCCTACGAGCAGTACTTC. Its protein product is CAWSREAGSYEQYF.

This sequence joins TRBV7-2 and TRBJ2-2; no clear D gene. CDR3 length equals 15 residues. Trimming removed 3 bases from V and 2 bases from J, with 10 bases in between. The germline V gene has CDR1 SGHTA and CDR2 FQGNSA. CDR3 region: CASSLQTVNTGELFF. The CDR3, as DNA: TGTGCCAGCAGCTTGCAAACGGTTAACACCGGGGAGCTGTTTTTT.

In this sample, this clone turned up a few times. The chain employs TRBV5-1 and TRBJ2-2, with D possibly matching TRBD2 (6 bases). Germline CDR1 is SGHRS and CDR2 is YFSETQ. V lost 4 bases and J 3 bases, leaving 19 bases between the germline ends. There are 17 residues in the CDR3. DNA of the CDR3: TGCGCCAGCAGCCTTCGCACTCAGGCGGGGTACACCGGGGAGCTGTTTTTT. Translation: CASSLRTQAGYTGELFF.

The genes are TRBV28 and TRBJ2-3; D gene uncertain. The germline V gene encodes CDR1 MDHEN and CDR2 SYDVKM. V was cut by 6 bases and J by 2 bases, with 12 bases left in between. This CDR3 has 14 residues. The CDR3, as DNA: TGTGCCAGCAGCTCTGGACGGACCACAGATACGCAGTATTTT. Protein: CASSSGRTTDTQYF. Variable domain in full (rest from reference TRBV28 and TRBJ2-3): DVKVTQSSRYLVKRTGEKVFLECVQDMDHENMFWYRQDPGLGLRLIYFSYDVKMKEKGDIPEGYSVSREKKERFSLILESASTNQTSMYLCASSSGRTTDTQYFGPGTRLTVL.

There are a few counts of this clone. V gene TRBV28 combines with J gene TRBJ2-5; maybe TRBD2 (6 bases). V was clipped by 9 bases and J by 2 bases, with 10 bases between them. The germline CDR1 and CDR2 sequences are MDHEN and SYDVKM. The CDR3 spans 12 residues. In DNA, the CDR3 is TGTGCCAGTGGGGGGTCGCAAGAGACCCAGTACTTC. Protein product: CASGGSQETQYF. The full variable domain, completed using reference TRBV28 and TRBJ2-5, is DVKVTQSSRYLVKRTGEKVFLECVQDMDHENMFWYRQDPGLGLRLIYFSYDVKMKEKGDIPEGYSVSREKKERFSLILESASTNQTSMYLCASGGSQETQYFGPGTRLLVL.

This clone appeared a single time. CDR3 bases: TGTGCCAGCAGTTCAAGGAAGACAGTGAACACTGAAGCTTTCTTT. Protein sequence: CASSSRKTVNTEAFF. The J gene is TRBJ1-1, the V gene TRBV6-5, with a weak D call TRBD1 (5 bases). The germline CDR1 and CDR2 sequences are MNHEY and SVGAGI. The germline V and J ends were trimmed by 4 bases and 0 bases, with 12 bases remaining between them. The CDR3 sequence is 15 residues long.

Details on this clone: This same CDR3 is encoded by further DNA sequences in the sample. This chain uses TRBV28 with TRBJ1-2, with TRBD1 as a possible D gene (5 bases). Germline CDR1 is MDHEN and CDR2 is SYDVKM. The CDR3 consists of 12 residues. V lost 3 bases and J 5 bases, leaving 7 bases between the germline ends. CDR3 nucleotide sequence: TGTGCCAGCAGTTTTAAGGGGTATGGCTACACCTTC. This gives the protein CASSFKGYGYTF.

The rearrangement links TRBV6-5 to TRBJ1-2; 7 nucleotides agree with TRBD1. In germline, CDR1 is MNHEY, CDR2 SVGAGI. CDR3 length: 15 residues. V shed 0 bases and J 5 bases; nucleotides not matched to a gene: 6. DNA for the CDR3: TGTGCCAGCAGTTACTCAACAGGGGCCGGGTATGGCTACACCTTC. Protein: CASSYSTGAGYGYTF.

The J gene is TRBJ2-3, the V gene TRBV29-1, with D maybe TRBD1 (6 bases). This CDR3 comprises 15 residues. Germline lookup yields CDR1 SQVTM and CDR2 ANQGSEA. V was clipped by 6 bases and J by 2 bases, with 18 bases between them. The CDR3 DNA reads as TGCAGCGTGAGGAGGCTGACAGGTAACACAGATACGCAGTATTTT. This gives the protein CSVRRLTGNTDTQYF.

The rearrangement links TRBV2 to TRBJ2-5; either TRBD1 or TRBD2 may fit D (6 bases each). Germline lookup yields CDR1 SNHLY and CDR2 FYNNEI. Trimming took 4 bases from V and 2 from J, leaving 11 bases between them. The CDR3 consists of 14 residues. As DNA, the CDR3 is TGTGCCAGCAGTGGGTCGGGGGCGCAAGAGACCCAGTACTTC. Amino acids: CASSGSGAQETQYF.

This clone was observed a few times. The chain uses TRBV5-1 and TRBJ2-6; D perhaps matches TRBD2 (6 bases). The CDR3 runs to 16 residues. With 4 bases removed from V and 0 bases from J, the gap between germline ends came to 11 bases. The germline V gene has CDR1 SGHRS and CDR2 YFSETQ. CDR3 in amino acids: CASSTGAISGANVLTF. DNA of the CDR3: TGCGCCAGCAGCACGGGAGCAATCTCTGGGGCCAACGTCCTGACTTTC.

This clone showed up just a few times. The J gene is TRBJ1-5, the V gene TRBV10-3; 10 bases agree with TRBD1. The junction had 4 bases not matched to a gene; V was cut back by 6 bases and J by 2 bases. The CDR3 contains 15 residues. Germline V lookup: CDR1 ENHRY, CDR2 SYGVKD. CDR3: CAISFGQGGNQPQHF. The CDR3 region has the DNA TGTGCCATCAGCTTCGGACAGGGGGGCAATCAGCCCCAGCATTTT.

This clone has more than one count but fewer than ten. This chain joins TRBV18 and TRBJ1-2; D might be TRBD1 (5 bases). This CDR3 has 13 amino acids. Per the germline V gene, CDR1 is KGHSH and CDR2 is LQKENI. V dropped 3 bases and J dropped 8 bases, with 13 bases sitting between them. CDR3 coding DNA: TGTGCCAGCTCACCGGGACTGGTGGGAGGCTACACCTTC. Amino acid sequence: CASSPGLVGGYTF.

This clone was observed a handful of times. The CDR3 coding sequence is TGTGCCAGCAGCCATGACATATTGGAGGGCAACGTCCTGACTTTC. This encodes CASSHDILEGNVLTF. This chain joins TRBV7-6 and TRBJ2-6, with D perhaps matching TRBD2 (6 bases). V was cut by 5 bases and J by 9 bases, with 17 bases left in between. This CDR3 spans 15 amino acids. In germline, CDR1 is SGHVS, CDR2 FNYEAQ. The full variable domain, with the rest looked up from reference TRBV7-6 and TRBJ2-6, is GAGVSQSPRYKVTKRGQDVALRCDPISGHVSLYWYRQALGQGPEFLTYFNYEAQQDKSGLPNDRFSAERPEGSISTLTIQRTEQRDSAMYRCASSHDILEGNVLTFGAGSRLTVL.

This chain joins TRBV5-5 and TRBJ2-5; D not resolved. Trimming shortened V by 1 base and J by 5 bases, and 3 bases separated the two germline ends. This CDR3 has 11 residues. CDR1 and CDR2 from the germline V gene are SGHKS and YYEKEE (reference sequence). The CDR3 loop reads CASSLRETQYF. The DNA for the CDR3 is TGTGCCAGCAGCTTGCGGGAGACCCAGTACTTC.

This clone was picked up a small number of times. The gene calls are TRBV18 and TRBJ2-6; D may match TRBD1 or TRBD2 (5 bases each). Germline V lookup: CDR1 KGHSH, CDR2 LQKENI. Trimming removed 4 bases from V and 5 bases from J, with 21 bases in between. The CDR3 sequence is 18 residues long. The CDR3 DNA reads TGTGCCAGCTCACTAACCGGGACGGCCTCTTTTCGGGCCAACGTCCTGACTTTC. It specifies CASSLTGTASFRANVLTF.

The chain links TRBV30 to TRBJ1-6; 8 bases line up with TRBD1. Unmatched junction bases numbered 10, after V lost 5 bases and J lost 10 bases. This CDR3 has 14 residues. Germline assignment: CDR1 GTSNPN and CDR2 SVGIG (reference sequence). In DNA, the CDR3 is TGTGCCTGGGATCCGGGACAGGTTTGGTCACCCCTCCACTTT. Translating it yields CAWDPGQVWSPLHF.